The 32 T cell receptor beta chains presented below share a single source sample, sequenced in a study of shared clonotypes between healthy human individuals. The repertoire was sequenced with immunoSEQ multiplex PCR; TCRdb's copy has only in-frame clones and lacks some. The sample includes about a million clones, approximately 75% of them seen just once. The sample was memory CD4+ T cells from PBMCs. Sample subset: CD45RA-negative fraction. These receptors were taken from a man aged 18-30 years in good health. Some clones in this sample may be carry-over from other donors' samples.

This chain joins TRBV9 and TRBJ1-5, with 8 bases matching TRBD1. Germline CDR1 SGDLS, CDR2 YYNGEE. The V and J ends lost 4 bases and 5 bases, in that order; junction bases with no gene match: 11. This CDR3 is built from 16 residues. The CDR3 sequence is CASSSGRGQGYQPQHF. The CDR3 DNA follows: TGTGCCAGCAGCTCCGGCAGGGGGCAGGGGTATCAGCCCCAGCATTTT.

The genes are TRBV7-3 and TRBJ1-4; TRBD1 might be the D (6 bases). V was pared by 0 bases and J by 4 bases, with 12 bases between. The CDR3 consists of 16 residues. Germline V CDR1 and CDR2: SGHTA, FQGTGA. The CDR3 sequence is CASSLTRLQGNEKLFF. The CDR3 DNA sequence: TGTGCCAGCAGCTTAACCCGGCTACAGGGTAATGAAAAACTGTTTTTT.

Regarding this clone: This clone may be a read error of a much larger clone one base away. The CDR3 DNA sequence: TGTGCCAGCAGCCCGTGGACAGGGACCTACCAAGAGACCCAGTACTTC. This gives the protein CASSPWTGTYQETQYF. V and J are TRBV11-2 and TRBJ2-5; 8 bases match TRBD1. This CDR3 has 16 residues. Germline lookup yields CDR1 SGHAT and CDR2 FQNNGV. The V and J ends lost 5 bases and 0 bases, in that order; junction bases with no gene match: 8.

CDR3: CASSRHGVSNYGYTF. The CDR3 bases are TGTGCCAGCAGCCGTCACGGGGTTTCTAACTATGGCTACACCTTC. The V call is TRBV6-5, the J call TRBJ1-2; D is unresolved. Germline V gene data show CDR1 as MNHEY and CDR2 as SVGAGI. The CDR3 consists of 15 residues. V lost 6 bases to trimming and J lost 0 bases, with 14 bases between them.

The V gene is TRBV5-1, the J gene TRBJ1-3; 7 nucleotides line up with TRBD1. With V trimmed by 3 bases and J by 0 bases, 0 bases remained unmatched. The CDR3 is 14 residues long. Germline CDR1 reads SGHRS; CDR2 reads YFSETQ. The CDR3 loop is CASSYRGSGNTIYF. CDR3 coding DNA: TGCGCCAGCAGCTACAGGGGCTCTGGAAACACCATATATTTT.

This clone was seen more than once but under ten times. V and J are TRBV2 and TRBJ1-1, with 8 positions matching TRBD1. V lost 2 bases to trimming and J lost 3 bases; unmatched junction nucleotides: 8. CDR1 and CDR2 (germline): SNHLY, FYNNEI. The CDR3 length is 16 residues. The CDR3 region is CASSERAGGAYTEAFF. As DNA, the CDR3 is TGTGCCAGCAGTGAAAGGGCAGGGGGCGCGTACACTGAAGCTTTCTTT.

V usage is TRBV27 and J usage is TRBJ1-1, with 7 bases matching TRBD1. This CDR3 is 15 amino acids long. Per the germline V gene, CDR1 is MNHEY and CDR2 is SMNVEV (reference sequence). Trimming at V came to 6 bases and at J to 4 bases, leaving 11 bases not matched to a gene. The CDR3 DNA follows: TGTGCCAGCAGACGACAGGGAGGACGAGGCACTGAAGCTTTCTTT. Its protein product is CASRRQGGRGTEAFF.

V usage is TRBV5-1 and J usage is TRBJ2-6; TRBD1 matches 9 bases. V dropped 4 bases and J dropped 2; count of bases not matched to a gene: 7. Germline CDR1 reads SGHRS; CDR2 reads YFSETQ. This CDR3 contains 17 residues. The CDR3 DNA sequence: TGCGCCAGCAGCATAGACCACAGGGGGCCTGGGGCCAACGTCCTGACTTTC. Its translation: CASSIDHRGPGANVLTF. Using reference TRBV5-1 and TRBJ2-6 for the parts outside the CDR3, the full variable domain is KAGVTQTPRYLIKTRGQQVTLSCSPISGHRSVSWYQQTPGQGLQFLFEYFSETQRNKGNFPGRFSGRQFSNSRSEMNVSTLELGDSALYLCASSIDHRGPGANVLTFGAGSRLTVL.

The chain links TRBV7-2 to TRBJ1-1; 8 nucleotides align to TRBD1. CDR3 size: 15 residues. From germline, CDR1 is SGHTA and CDR2 FQGNSA. V lost 2 bases to trimming and J lost 5 bases; unmatched junction nucleotides: 7. CDR3 loop: CASSLTQGAGTEAFF. The CDR3 region has the DNA TGTGCCAGCAGCTTAACTCAGGGGGCAGGGACTGAAGCTTTCTTT.

The sample holds a few counts of this clone. V gene TRBV14 combines with J gene TRBJ2-5, with D unclear. Trimming removed 1 base at V and 5 bases at J, with 11 bases between. This CDR3 spans 14 amino acids. Germline V lookup: CDR1 SGHDN, CDR2 FVKESK. Written as DNA, the CDR3 is TGTGCCAGCAGCCAAGGCGCTCGTTCCGAGACCCAGTACTTC. It is translated as CASSQGARSETQYF.

Comments on this clone: In the same sample, other DNA sequences code for this CDR3. The chain carries TRBV7-2 and TRBJ2-5, with 10 bases that match TRBD2. CDR3 size: 14 residues. J lost 5 bases, V lost 5 bases, and 5 bases had no gene match. The germline V gene has CDR1 SGHTA and CDR2 FQGNSA. CDR3 bases: TGTGCCAGCAGCATTAGCGGGAGGACGGAGACCCAGTACTTC. It translates to CASSISGRTETQYF. Variable domain in full (rest from reference TRBV7-2 and TRBJ2-5): GAGVSQSPSNKVTEKGKDVELRCDPISGHTALYWYRQSLGQGLEFLIYFQGNSAPDKSGLPSDRFSAERTGGSVSTLTIQRTQQEDSAVYLCASSISGRTETQYFGPGTRLLVL.

This clone was seen once. The gene calls are TRBV29-1 and TRBJ2-1, with 7 bases fitting TRBD2. Germline V gene sequence: CDR1 SQVTM, CDR2 ANQGSEA. The CDR3 is made up of 12 amino acids. V lost 7 bases and J lost 0; bases outside the gene matches: 0. For the CDR3, the DNA is TGCAGCGGCGGGAGCTCCTACAATGAGCAGTTCTTC. Translation: CSGGSSYNEQFF.

Concerning this clone itself: Other DNA sequences in this specimen translate into the identical CDR3. This sequence joins TRBV11-2 and TRBJ1-1, with 9 bases aligning to TRBD1. The CDR3 runs to 14 residues. V was pared by 5 bases and J by 0 bases, with 1 base of the junction left unmatched. Germline CDR1 SGHAT, CDR2 FQNNGV. The CDR3 is CASSRQGVNTEAFF. The CDR3 region has the DNA TGTGCCAGCAGCCGACAGGGGGTGAACACTGAAGCTTTCTTT.

The chain uses TRBV18 and TRBJ2-6, with 8 bases aligning to TRBD1. The CDR3 runs 16 residues. In germline, CDR1 is KGHSH, CDR2 LQKENI. V shed 6 bases, J shed 3 bases, and the junction held 7 bases outside the gene matches. The CDR3 sequence: CASSQQGTGGANVLTF. The DNA for the CDR3 is TGTGCCAGCTCCCAACAGGGGACAGGTGGGGCCAACGTCCTGACTTTC.

The J gene is TRBJ2-7, the V gene TRBV7-6, with TRBD1 matching over 8 bases. After removal of 2 bases from V and 4 bases from J, the junction contained 4 bases not matched to a gene. CDR1 and CDR2 (germline): SGHVS, FNYEAQ. CDR3 size: 14 residues. CDR3 nucleotides: TGTGCCAGCAGCTTAATCCAGGGGGCTTACGAGCAGTACTTC. Translated: CASSLIQGAYEQYF.

The rearrangement links TRBV28 to TRBJ2-3, with 9 bases aligning to TRBD2. This CDR3 is built from 17 residues. The V and J ends lost 6 bases and 4 bases, in that order; junction bases with no gene match: 14. Germline CDR1 is MDHEN and CDR2 is SYDVKM. The DNA of the CDR3 is TGTGCCAGCAGCCCCCCGGGCGGGAGGGGAGGGGCAGATACGCAGTATTTT. It specifies CASSPPGGRGGADTQYF.

V gene TRBV6-4 combines with J gene TRBJ2-5; no firm D call. CDR1 MRHNA and CDR2 SNTAGT come from the germline V gene. V was pared by 9 bases and J by 8 bases, with 10 bases between. There are 10 residues in the CDR3. The CDR3 sequence is CASRGRTQYF. The CDR3 DNA follows: TGTGCCAGTAGAGGACGTACCCAGTACTTC.

Comment on this clone: This may come from a read error, since a much larger clone is one base off. The chain carries TRBV6-6 and TRBJ1-5; D is undetermined. The J call may not be correct, given that the DNA end is closer to TRBJ2-3. Germline CDR1 reads MNHNY; CDR2 reads SVGAGI (reference sequence). CDR3 size: 15 residues. The CDR3 DNA follows: TGTGCCAGCAGTTACTCGAGCAGTCCAAATCAGCCCCAGTATTTT. Residues: CASSYSSSPNQPQYF.

The rearrangement uses TRBV18 and TRBJ1-1; maybe TRBD1 (6 bases). V gave up 6 bases and J gave up 8 bases, with 19 bases separating them. This CDR3 has 14 amino acids. Germline assignment: CDR1 KGHSH and CDR2 LQKENI. The CDR3 nucleotides read TGTGCCAGCTCCCCAACGACCTCCGGGACAGAAGCTTTCTTT. The encoded protein is CASSPTTSGTEAFF.

The rearrangement joins TRBV10-1 to TRBJ1-1; maybe TRBD1 (5 bases). Germline V gene sequence: CDR1 WNHNN, CDR2 SYGVQD (reference sequence). The V and J ends lost 2 bases and 8 bases respectively, with 12 bases between them. This CDR3 is 13 amino acids long. The DNA of the CDR3 is TGCGCCAGCAGTGAGAAGGGGATGGGGGAAGCTTTCTTT. Amino acids: CASSEKGMGEAFF.

The rearrangement joins TRBV9 to TRBJ1-3, with 7 bases aligning to TRBD1. Per germline, CDR1 SGDLS and CDR2 YYNGEE. The CDR3 covers 16 residues. Trimming removed 6 bases from V and 4 bases from J; junction bases left unmatched: 13. CDR3 DNA: TGTGCCAGCACCCGAATTCCCACAGGGGAGGGAAACACCATATATTTT. This encodes CASTRIPTGEGNTIYF.

This clone has a single count. V is TRBV2 and J is TRBJ2-7; D not resolved. V lost 6 bases and J 5 bases, leaving 2 bases between the germline ends. Per the germline V gene, CDR1 is SNHLY and CDR2 is FYNNEI. The CDR3 totals 9 residues. The CDR3 bases are TGTGCCAGCAGGGACGAGCAGTACTTC. Translated, it gives CASRDEQYF. Based on the CDR3 plus reference TRBV2 and TRBJ2-7, the full variable domain is EPEVTQTPSHQVTQMGQEVILRCVPISNHLYFYWYRQILGQKVEFLVSFYNNEISEKSEIFDDQFSVERPDGSNFTLKIRSTKLEDSAMYFCASRDEQYFGPGTRLTVT.

As for this clone: The junction departs from the called germline gene at one end, perhaps through a read error. This chain links TRBV9 with TRBJ2-7, with D uncertain. From germline, CDR1 is SGDLS and CDR2 YYNGEE. The CDR3 contains 13 residues. The CDR3 protein is CASSVALGYERYF. The CDR3 DNA reads as TGTGCCAGCAGCGTAGCTCTAGGTTACGAGCGGTACTTC.

This chain connects TRBV28 to TRBJ1-3; TRBD1 agrees at 7 bases. Germline V CDR1 and CDR2: MDHEN, SYDVKM. V lost 8 bases and J lost 0; bases outside the gene matches: 7. There are 15 residues in the CDR3. The CDR3: CASLEGASSGNTIYF. CDR3 nucleotides: TGTGCCAGCCTTGAGGGGGCAAGCTCTGGAAACACCATATATTTT.

This clone was recorded once. CDR3 region: CSVGGLAGPNTGELFF. The CDR3 nucleotides read TGCAGCGTTGGGGGGCTAGCGGGGCCGAACACCGGGGAGCTGTTTTTT. The genes are TRBV29-1 and TRBJ2-2, with TRBD2 matching 9 bases. The V and J ends lost 4 bases and 0 bases, in that order; junction bases with no gene match: 6. The V gene's germline CDR1 is SQVTM and CDR2 ANQGSEA. The CDR3 runs to 16 residues.

The chain joins TRBV11-2 to TRBJ2-1; D may be TRBD1 (6 bases). The CDR3 is made up of 15 amino acids. Germline V CDR1 and CDR2: SGHAT, FQNNGV. With 4 bases removed from V and 3 bases from J, the gap between germline ends came to 13 bases. The CDR3: CASSSPGHNYNEQFF. The CDR3, as DNA: TGTGCCAGCAGCTCACCGGGACATAACTACAATGAGCAGTTCTTC.

As concerns this clone: One end of the junction fails to match germline, which may point to a read error. The J gene is TRBJ1-4, the V gene TRBV28, with 9 nucleotides matching TRBD1. Germline V CDR1 and CDR2: MDHEN, SYDVKM. The CDR3 consists of 13 residues. CDR3 nucleotide sequence: TGTGCCAGCAGTGGACAGGGGTTCTTACGGATCGCCTTT. Translation gives CASSGQGFLRIAF. Complete variable domain (other parts from reference TRBV28 and TRBJ1-4): DVKVTQSSRYLVKRTGEKVFLECVQDMDHENMFWYRQDPGLGLRLIYFSYDVKMKEKGDIPEGYSVSREKKERFSLILESASTNQTSMYLCASSGQGFLRIAFGSGTQLSVL.

The chain uses TRBV29-1 and TRBJ2-1; 14 bases agree with TRBD2. The length of the CDR3 is 14 residues. Germline CDR1 and CDR2: SQVTM and ANQGSEA. V trimming: 6 bases; J trimming: 6 bases; junction bases outside the gene matches: 4. This CDR3 reads CSVGLAGGINEQFF. Here the CDR3 DNA reads TGCAGCGTAGGACTAGCGGGAGGAATCAATGAGCAGTTCTTC.

The chain employs TRBV13 and TRBJ1-1, with TRBD1 as a possible D gene (5 bases). The CDR3 spans 15 residues. Germline CDR1 reads PRHDT; CDR2 reads FYEKMQ (reference sequence). V lost 5 bases to trimming and J lost 4 bases, with 17 bases between them. CDR3 sequence reads: CASSPPGREVTEAFF. Written as DNA, the CDR3 is TGTGCCAGCAGCCCCCCCGGCAGGGAAGTCACTGAAGCTTTCTTT.

This clone has only one observation. The chain has TRBV30 and TRBJ2-1, with TRBD1 matching over 11 bases. CDR3 length equals 15 residues. Germline V gives CDR1 GTSNPN, CDR2 SVGIG (reference sequence). V shed 2 bases and J 5 bases; nucleotides not matched to a gene: 5. In nucleotides, the CDR3 is TGTGCCTGGAGTTCCGGGACAGGGGGTAACAATGAGCAGTTCTTC. Protein: CAWSSGTGGNNEQFF.

J is TRBJ2-7 and V is TRBV6-6, with D perhaps TRBD1 or TRBD2 (5 bases each). Germline CDR1 reads MNHNY; CDR2 reads SVGAGI (reference sequence). The CDR3 sequence is 13 residues long. Deletions cut 8 bases from V and 0 bases from J, with 11 bases between. CDR3 protein: CASEGPDSYEQYF. For the CDR3, the DNA is TGTGCCAGCGAGGGGCCCGACTCCTACGAGCAGTACTTC.

The V and J genes are TRBV6-1 and TRBJ2-1; TRBD1 matches 7 bases. This CDR3 spans 17 amino acids. V lost 1 base to trimming and J lost 4 bases; unmatched junction nucleotides: 10. Germline-derived CDR1 and CDR2 are MNHNS and SASEGT. The CDR3 here is CASSEGPHRGGYNEQFF. In nucleotides, the CDR3 is TGTGCCAGCAGTGAAGGTCCCCACAGGGGCGGATACAATGAGCAGTTCTTC.